The table lists the clone carrying this T cell receptor (beta chain) with a count of one. The record originates from a study of shared clonotypes between healthy human individuals. The V end was cut by 3 bases, the J end by 4 bases, with 24 bases between. The CDR3 is 18 amino acids. Germline lookup yields CDR1 MNHNS and CDR2 SASEGT. Each sorted subset replicate got 200 ng genomic DNA, tens of thousands of genomes. The repertoire was sequenced with immunoSEQ multiplex PCR; TCRdb's copy has only in-frame clones and lacks some. The sample lists about 2.4 million clones, around 90% occurring once. CD4+ cell separation produced CD45RA+ naive and CD45RA-negative memory subsets.

This TCR was sampled from a young man in good health. The sequenced material came from naive CD4+ T cells sorted from blood. Subset given: CD45RA+ positively selected. The rearrangement joins TRBV6-1 to TRBJ1-2; no reliable D call. In DNA, the CDR3 is TGTGCCAGCAGTGACCACCGGGCCGAATACCAGTCGGGCTATGGCTACACCTTC. Its protein is CASSDHRAEYQSGYGYTF.